This TCR beta chain was sequenced in a study of cytomegalovirus exposure and HLA in healthy donors. The germline V gene has CDR1 MGHRA and CDR2 YSYEKL. Trimming removed 2 bases from V and 5 bases from J, with 15 bases in between. This CDR3 contains 15 residues. The PCR employed 60 Vbeta primers together with 13 Jbeta primers. Clones were sequenced by immunoSEQ multiplex PCR, and TCRdb holds only the in-frame ones, with some missing. The sample holds about 120,000 clones, over 80% seen once. This TCR was recovered from a man under 40 in good health and CMV-seronegative. Sequencing was done on a sample of PBMCs. The rearrangement links TRBV4-1 to TRBJ2-5; possibly TRBD2 for D (5 bases). CDR3 sequence reads: CASSQLVGREETQYF. The CDR3 nucleotides are TGCGCCAGCAGCCAACTCGTGGGTAGGGAGGAGACCCAGTACTTC.